A single sample is the source of the 21 T cell receptor beta chains below, sequenced in a study of spatial heterogeneity in lung cancer. Points from the study as a whole: Higher tumor mutation counts went along with higher counts of expanded intratumoral alpha and beta TCRs.

MiXCR, run by TCRdb on the 5' RACE reads, gives a single entry per CDR3 protein. This table has about 18,000 distinct CDR3 sequences, under 10% appearing once. Time point reported: sample taken at primary tumor resection. Their cognate antigens are unknown. Sequencing was performed on lung tumor tissue, taken at surgery. Receptors originate from a male donor with early-stage non-small cell lung cancer.

This clonotype has at least ten counts. A junction boundary mismatches the germline segment, possibly from a read error. V gene TRBV15 combines with J gene TRBJ1-5; tentatively, D is TRBD1 (5 bases). In germline, CDR1 is LNHNV, CDR2 YYDKDF (reference sequence). This CDR3 has 12 residues. CDR3: CATSSTGRGVDF. The CDR3 DNA sequence: TGTGCCACCAGCAGTACAGGCCGGGGAGTGGATTTT.

The chain combines TRBV19 with TRBJ2-7, with TRBD1 matching 8 bases. The CDR3 has 13 residues. The trim removed 4 bases at V and 3 bases at J, leaving 2 bases unmatched. Germline assignment: CDR1 LNHDA and CDR2 SQIVND (reference sequence). The CDR3 region is CASSRTGLYEQYF. CDR3 nucleotides: TGTGCCAGTAGTAGGACAGGGCTCTACGAGCAGTACTTC.

This clonotype was seen repeatedly, ten times or more. The DNA of the CDR3 is TGTGCCAGCAGTTTATCATTCTTAGGCAGGCCGGATAGCAATCAGCCCCAGCATTTT. The encoded protein is CASSLSFLGRPDSNQPQHF. The chain has TRBV28 and TRBJ1-5; D is unclear. This CDR3 spans 19 amino acids. CDR1 is MDHEN and CDR2 is SYDVKM in the germline V gene. V was cut by 1 base and J by 0 bases, with 19 bases left in between.

This clonotype has just a few counts. The gene calls are TRBV4-1 and TRBJ2-4; TRBD1 agrees at 7 bases. CDR3 length: 15 residues. Germline assignment: CDR1 MGHRA and CDR2 YSYEKL. The junction had 8 bases not matched to a gene; V was cut back by 5 bases and J by 4 bases. The CDR3 loop is CASSFSPGQKNIQYF. In nucleotides, the CDR3 is TGCGCCAGCAGCTTCTCTCCGGGACAGAAAAACATTCAGTACTTC.

Details on this clonotype: Given a much more abundant clone one base away, this may be a read error. The chain is built from TRBV28 and TRBJ1-2; the D gene is possibly TRBD1 (5 bases). Germline V gives CDR1 MDHEN, CDR2 SYDVKM. There are 16 residues in the CDR3. The DNA of the CDR3 is TGTGCCAGCAGTTTATACGGCAGGGAACCAAACTATGGCGACACCTTC. Translating gives CASSLYGREPNYGDTF.

This clonotype was seen only a few times. The V and J genes are TRBV24-1 and TRBJ1-5; D gene ambiguous. Germline-derived CDR1 and CDR2 are KGHDR and SFDVKD. The CDR3 is 15 amino acids. Deletions cut 5 bases from V and 1 base from J, with 11 bases between. CDR3 residues: CATSVRGGSNQPQHF. The CDR3 DNA reads TGTGCCACCAGTGTCCGGGGAGGAAGCAATCAGCCCCAGCATTTT.

This clonotype was recorded at least ten times. CDR3 sequence reads: CASSLALASTDTQYF. The CDR3 DNA is TGTGCCAGCAGCTTAGCTTTGGCTAGCACAGATACGCAGTATTTT. This chain uses TRBV7-2 with TRBJ2-3; D uncertain. V was trimmed by 0 bases and J by 0 bases, leaving 7 bases between them. Per the germline V gene, CDR1 is SGHTA and CDR2 is FQGNSA. The CDR3 spans 15 residues.

This clonotype was seen at least ten times. J is TRBJ1-1 and V is TRBV6-1; perhaps TRBD1 as D (6 bases). Germline V gene lookup returns CDR1 MNHNS and CDR2 SASEGT. V lost 4 bases and J lost 11, with 17 bases in between. The CDR3 sequence is 13 residues long. The CDR3 reads CASSAGTTGRAFF. CDR3 DNA: TGTGCCAGCAGTGCGGGGACAACTGGTCGGGCTTTCTTT.

The V and J genes are TRBV6-1 and TRBJ2-3, with 8 bases matching TRBD1. Germline trimming cut 6 bases from V and 2 bases from J; bases unmatched to any gene: 4. Germline assignment: CDR1 MNHNS and CDR2 SASEGT. CDR3 size: 14 residues. CDR3 residues: CASSTGGLTDTQYF. The CDR3 region has the DNA TGTGCCAGCAGCACAGGGGGGCTCACAGATACGCAGTATTTT.

This clonotype has at least ten counts. This chain links TRBV7-2 with TRBJ2-2; D ambiguous. Trimming shortened V by 0 bases and J by 9 bases, and 8 bases separated the two germline ends. This CDR3 has 13 residues. The germline V gene encodes CDR1 SGHTA and CDR2 FQGNSA. The CDR3 bases are TGTGCCAGCAGCTTAGCGATGTCAAGGGAGCTGTTTTTT. It specifies CASSLAMSRELFF.

This clonotype was seen more than once but under ten times. Relative to the germline gene, one junction end is altered; a read error may explain this. The chain joins TRBV20-1 to TRBJ1-5; D gene unclear. Germline assignment: CDR1 DFQATT and CDR2 SNEGSKA (reference sequence). CDR3 size: 12 residues. The CDR3 loop is CSARASNQPQNF. The CDR3 nucleotides are TGCAGTGCTAGAGCGAGCAATCAGCCCCAGAATTTT.

Many counts were recorded for this clonotype. The chain uses TRBV7-9 and TRBJ2-6, with D possibly being TRBD1 or TRBD2 (5 bases each). The germline V gene encodes CDR1 SEHNR and CDR2 FQNEAQ (reference sequence). Trimming took 3 bases from V and 1 from J, leaving 7 bases between them. CDR3 size: 15 residues. The CDR3 spells CASSFRESGANVLTF. CDR3 nucleotides: TGTGCCAGCAGCTTCAGGGAGTCTGGGGCCAACGTCCTGACTTTC.

Of note for this clonotype: This may arise from a read error, as a much more abundant clone is one base away. In nucleotides, the CDR3 is TGCAGTGCTAGACTCCAGCGGGGGACCTGTGAGCAGTTCTTC. This encodes CSARLQRGTCEQFF. This chain joins TRBV20-1 and TRBJ2-1; 8 bases align to TRBD2. Losses at the gene ends were 2 bases for V and 9 bases for J; bases not matched to a gene: 9. There are 14 residues in the CDR3. Germline V gene sequence: CDR1 DFQATT, CDR2 SNEGSKA (reference sequence).

In its sample, this clonotype was seen a few times. The rearrangement uses TRBV30 and TRBJ2-7; the D call may be TRBD1 or TRBD2 (6 bases each). Trimming took off 3 bases at V and 3 bases at J, with 15 bases between the two ends. The CDR3 spans 14 residues. Germline CDR1 is GTSNPN and CDR2 is SVGIG (reference sequence). Written as DNA, the CDR3 is TGTGCCTGGAGCGTAGGGGGGTCGGGCTACGAGCAGTACTTC. Protein sequence: CAWSVGGSGYEQYF.

This clonotype was found many times. The chain joins TRBV9 to TRBJ1-4; the D gene is possibly TRBD1 (5 bases). V dropped 2 bases and J dropped 4 bases, with 9 bases sitting between them. This CDR3 spans 14 amino acids. Germline V gives CDR1 SGDLS, CDR2 YYNGEE. CDR3 bases: TGTGCCAGCAGCGTGGGACCAGATAATGAAAAACTGTTTTTT. This sequence encodes CASSVGPDNEKLFF.

The chain links TRBV9 to TRBJ2-7; D is unresolved. Trimming shortened V by 1 base and J by 5 bases, and 16 bases separated the two germline ends. There are 15 residues in the CDR3. CDR1 and CDR2 (germline): SGDLS, YYNGEE. CDR3 coding DNA: TGTGCCAGCAGCGTAAGCACCATGTTATCCGACGAGCAGTACTTC. This codes for CASSVSTMLSDEQYF.

The chain joins TRBV6-5 to TRBJ1-1; D not resolved. Germline V gives CDR1 MNHEY, CDR2 SVGAGI. The V and J ends lost 5 bases and 2 bases respectively, with 9 bases between them. This CDR3 contains 13 residues. CDR3 region: CASSDPINTEAFF. CDR3 DNA: TGTGCCAGCAGTGACCCCATCAACACTGAAGCTTTCTTT.

This clonotype showed up many times. This chain links TRBV4-1 with TRBJ2-4; the D gene is possibly TRBD2 (5 bases). Trimming took off 4 bases at V and 4 bases at J, with 14 bases between the two ends. This CDR3 has 15 amino acids. Germline assignment: CDR1 MGHRA and CDR2 YSYEKL. CDR3 nucleotides: TGCGCCAGCAGCCCGGAGGTGCAGAAAAAAAACATTCAGTACTTC. This encodes CASSPEVQKKNIQYF.

This clonotype was observed at least ten times. This chain connects TRBV6-1 to TRBJ1-1; D is perhaps TRBD1 (5 bases). The CDR3 runs to 14 residues. Germline V CDR1 and CDR2: MNHNS, SASEGT. V shed 3 bases and J shed 1 base, with 9 bases lying between them. The CDR3 region has the DNA TGTGCCAGCAGTGAGCGGGGGGAGAACACTGAAGCTTTCTTT. Protein: CASSERGENTEAFF.

This clonotype has a count of ten or more. This rearrangement joins TRBV19 to TRBJ1-5, with a possible D match to TRBD1 (5 bases). Trimming took 6 bases from V and 0 from J, leaving 12 bases between them. Germline values: CDR1 LNHDA, CDR2 SQIVND (reference sequence). CDR3 size: 15 residues. In nucleotides, the CDR3 is TGTGCCAGTAGCCCACAGGCTAATAGCAATCAGCCCCAGCATTTT. Protein product: CASSPQANSNQPQHF.

In this sample, this clonotype turned up many times. This chain connects TRBV27 to TRBJ1-5, with 9 nucleotides matching TRBD1. V trimming: 4 bases; J trimming: 0 bases; junction bases outside the gene matches: 16. The CDR3 runs 20 residues. Germline V gene data show CDR1 as MNHEY and CDR2 as SMNVEV (reference sequence). The CDR3 sequence: CASSSYRDRVLSYSNQPQHF. The CDR3 DNA sequence: TGTGCCAGCAGTTCGTATCGGGACAGGGTACTCTCGTATAGCAATCAGCCCCAGCATTTT.